The present TCR beta chain was sequenced within a study of blood T cell repertoires in COVID-19. At the level of the study: Italy, Spain and the United States were the sources of the convalescent and acute COVID-19 samples. PBMCs, B-cell-depleted T cells, or T cells provided the cDNA or gDNA that made up the material.

V lost 7 bases and J 3 bases, leaving 12 bases between the germline ends. This CDR3 is built from 13 residues. Germline CDR1 LNHDA, CDR2 SQIVND (reference sequence). In the authors' workflow: Researchers report that nucleated cell counts were estimated from reference gene primer amplification. TCRdb's copy holds only in-frame clones and misses some; the assay was immunoSEQ multiplex PCR. V and J calls and clone size follow that table, whereas D and trimming were derived from the DNA. Seen here are some 28,000 clones, 87% observed once, and the top ten hold less than 9.5%. The sequence came from a human donor in a cohort sampled during active COVID-19. The sample taken for sequencing was peripheral blood. This chain links TRBV19 with TRBJ1-1, with no clear D. The CDR3 protein is CASKSPRYTEAFF. The CDR3 nucleotides read TGTGCCAGTAAAAGCCCGAGGTACACTGAAGCTTTCTTT.